The present TCR beta chain was sequenced within a study of OX40 agonist ivuxolimab in advanced cancers. Study-wide results and limits: Relative to CD4+ cells, CD8+ T cells on average had more expanded clones.

The V segment lost 7 bases and the J segment 2 bases; nucleotides outside the gene matches: 4. The germline gives CDR1 SNHLY, CDR2 FYNNEI. This CDR3 region has 14 residues. As to this clone: No antigen is known for it.

Some clones are missing from TCRdb's copy, which holds only in-frame ones; the method was immunoSEQ multiplex PCR. In the table there are tens of thousands of clones, about 83% of which are singletons. The receptor was derived from an adult with an advanced solid tumor such as melanoma, head and neck, liver or kidney cancer. Sequenced material: CD4+ or CD8+ T cells sorted from blood, taken in a trial of the OX40 agonist ivuxolimab. The chain links TRBV2 to TRBJ1-4; 7 positions match TRBD1. The CDR3 sequence: CASTSRGTNEKLFF. The CDR3 DNA sequence: TGTGCCAGCACATCCAGGGGGACTAATGAAAAACTGTTTTTT.